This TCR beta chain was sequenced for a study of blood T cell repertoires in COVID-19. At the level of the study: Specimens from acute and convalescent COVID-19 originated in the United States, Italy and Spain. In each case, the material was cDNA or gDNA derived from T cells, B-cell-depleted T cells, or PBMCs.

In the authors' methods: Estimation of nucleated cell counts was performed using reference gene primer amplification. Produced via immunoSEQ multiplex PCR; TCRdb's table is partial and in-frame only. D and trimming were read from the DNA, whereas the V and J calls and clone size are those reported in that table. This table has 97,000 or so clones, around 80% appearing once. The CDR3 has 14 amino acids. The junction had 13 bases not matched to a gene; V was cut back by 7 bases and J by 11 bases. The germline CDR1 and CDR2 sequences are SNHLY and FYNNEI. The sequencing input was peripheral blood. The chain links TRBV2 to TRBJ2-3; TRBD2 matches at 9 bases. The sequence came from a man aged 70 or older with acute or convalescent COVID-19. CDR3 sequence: CASKERGAEGRQYF. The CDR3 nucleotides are TGTGCCAGCAAAGAGCGGGGGGCCGAGGGGAGGCAGTATTTT.